This T cell receptor (beta chain) was profiled in a study of low-dose radiotherapy and immunotherapy resistance in tumors. Study at large: Intravenous nivolumab 240 mg every two weeks plus ipilimumab 1 mg/kg every six weeks was given to patients.

V lost 4 bases and J lost 4, with 16 bases in between. CDR3 length: 15 amino acids. Germline-derived CDR1 and CDR2 are MNHEY and SVGAGI. cDNA synthesis used a TRAV/TRBV-specific primer set for both chains. With a constant-region primer and a V-primer adapter, TCRs were subjected to 20 PCR cycles of amplification. MiXCR, run by TCRdb on the reads, gives a single entry per CDR3 protein. In the table there are 35,000 to 45,000 distinct CDR3 sequences, less than 30% of which are singletons. This clonotype was observed at least ten times. Time point of the sample: after trial treatment. Regarding treatment: LDRT plus nivolumab, ipilimumab, low-dose cyclophosphamide and aspirin (RACIN trial).

The sequence was obtained from a male donor with prostate cancer. The chain recombines TRBV6-5 with TRBJ1-2, with D perhaps TRBD1 (6 bases). The sample here was PBMCs, taken after low-dose radiotherapy plus immunotherapy. The CDR3 DNA is TGTGCCAGCAGTTTGGCAGGGGCAGGCGGCTATGGCTACACCTTC. Translated, it gives CASSLAGAGGYGYTF.